This T cell receptor beta chain was observed in a study of blood T cells in healthy people across ages. Primed by a sample-barcoded 5' primer and a J-beta primer mix, a second PCR proceeded for roughly 6 to 12 cycles. One entry per CDR3 protein, called by TCRdb with MiXCR from the 5' RACE reads. The data show 700,000 to 950,000 distinct CDR3 sequences, about three fifths seen once. CDR3 length: 14 amino acids. Germline V gene sequence: CDR1 SGHRS, CDR2 YFSETQ. The V segment lost 3 bases and the J segment 5 bases; nucleotides outside the gene matches: 5. This clonotype was obtained from a man aged 30 to 39 in good health. The V gene is TRBV5-1, the J gene TRBJ2-7; 10 bases line up with TRBD1. Sequencing was carried out using blood. The CDR3 DNA follows: TGCGCCAGCAGCTCGACAGGGGGCTTTAACGAGCAGTACTTC. It is translated as CASSSTGGFNEQYF. Together with reference TRBV5-1 and TRBJ2-7, the CDR3 gives the full variable domain: KAGVTQTPRYLIKTRGQQVTLSCSPISGHRSVSWYQQTPGQGLQFLFEYFSETQRNKGNFPGRFSGRQFSNSRSEMNVSTLELGDSALYLCASSSTGGFNEQYFGPGTRLTVT.